The clone carrying this T cell receptor (beta chain) came up a few times. Time point indicated: sample taken at primary tumor resection. The study sequenced unsorted whole RNA from tumor, nontumor lung or frozen PBMC. Donation came from approximately 69 patients with untreated early-stage non-small cell lung cancer. This CDR3 region has 14 residues. CDR1 is SGHDT and CDR2 is YYEEEE in the germline V gene. The ends lost 5 bases at V and 1 base at J; junction bases unmatched: 5. TCRdb ran MiXCR on the 5' RACE reads and lists one entry per CDR3 protein. The sample lists 75,000 to 85,000 distinct CDR3 sequences, roughly a fifth occurring once. The record originates from a study of spatial heterogeneity in lung cancer. Turning to the study itself: Alpha-chain detections were consistently fewer than beta-chain detections among the sequences. Averaged across combinations, each unique TCR and UMI pairing appeared more than ten times in raw reads, which were uncorrected.

The genes are TRBV5-6 and TRBJ2-7; 8 nucleotides match TRBD2. The receptor was isolated from a male donor with early-stage non-small cell lung cancer. The specimen was PBMCs, collected at surgery. Here the CDR3 DNA reads TGTGCCAGCAGTCCCGGGACTAGATCCTACGAGCAGTACTTC. It is translated as CASSPGTRSYEQYF.